The next 32 T cell receptor beta chains were all read from a single sample in a study of beta chain features in type 1 diabetes. cDNA synthesis used the whole RNA isolate, giving expressed TCRB sequences. Some clones are missing from TCRdb's copy, which holds only in-frame ones; the method was immunoSEQ multiplex PCR. The sample shows a few hundred thousand clones, over 9.5% of them seen only once. The sample comprised naive CD4+ T cells from blood. These receptors were collected from a man aged 18 to 30 in good health.

This rearrangement joins TRBV19 to TRBJ2-1; the D gene is possibly TRBD1 (6 bases). CDR1 is LNHDA and CDR2 is SQIVND in the germline V gene (reference sequence). V was shortened by 5 bases and J by 7 bases, with 9 bases between the two germline ends. CDR3 size: 12 residues. This CDR3 is CASSVRGNEQFF. The CDR3 DNA is TGTGCCAGTAGTGTCAGGGGTAATGAGCAGTTCTTC.

V and J are TRBV5-4 and TRBJ1-1; TRBD1 matches 8 bases. The V gene's germline CDR1 is SGHNT and CDR2 YYREEE (reference sequence). There are 15 residues in the CDR3. The J segment lost 4 bases and the V segment lost 3 bases, leaving 8 bases of the junction unmatched. The CDR3 DNA is TGTGCCAGCAGCTCAGCGACAGGGGAGGGCACTGAAGCTTTCTTT. Its protein product is CASSSATGEGTEAFF.

This rearrangement joins TRBV29-1 to TRBJ2-7; 10 bases map to TRBD2. This CDR3 has 14 residues. CDR1 SQVTM and CDR2 ANQGSEA come from the germline V gene. V lost 4 bases and J lost 0; bases outside the gene matches: 3. CDR3 in amino acids: CSVGTSGISYEQYF. Here the CDR3 DNA reads TGCAGCGTTGGGACTAGCGGTATCTCCTACGAGCAGTACTTC.

This rearrangement joins TRBV27 to TRBJ1-2; TRBD1 matches 7 bases. CDR1 is MNHEY, CDR2 SMNVEV, per germline (reference sequence). V lost 6 bases, J lost 5 bases, and 15 bases stayed unmatched. The CDR3 loop spans 16 amino acids. The CDR3, as DNA: TGTGCCAGCAGCCGTACAGGGGAACCTCGAGTGTATGGCTACACCTTC. Its translation is CASSRTGEPRVYGYTF.

The chain uses TRBV28 and TRBJ1-6; D may be TRBD1 (5 bases). The CDR3 length is 14 residues. Germline lookup yields CDR1 MDHEN and CDR2 SYDVKM. Deletions cut 2 bases from V and 9 bases from J, with 11 bases between. The CDR3 loop is CASSLGGNSSPLHF. The CDR3 DNA follows: TGTGCCAGCAGTTTAGGGGGGAACAGTTCACCCCTCCACTTT.

The sample holds a few counts of this clone. The V gene is TRBV4-3, the J gene TRBJ2-7; TRBD1 matches at 8 bases. J gave up 5 bases and V 1 base, and 7 bases lay outside the gene matches. The CDR3 runs to 15 residues. CDR1 is LGHNA, CDR2 YSLEER, per germline. The CDR3 sequence: CASSQATGGRNEQYF. DNA for the CDR3: TGCGCCAGCAGCCAAGCCACAGGGGGTCGCAACGAGCAGTACTTC.

This sequence joins TRBV5-1 and TRBJ1-2; a weak D match, TRBD1 (6 bases). The CDR3 is 15 amino acids. V was trimmed by 6 bases and J by 3 bases, leaving 18 bases between them. Per the germline V gene, CDR1 is SGHRS and CDR2 is YFSETQ. The CDR3 bases are TGCGCCAGCAAGACCCGACAGGAACAGGACTATGGCTACACCTTC. Translating it yields CASKTRQEQDYGYTF.

The gene calls are TRBV28 and TRBJ2-6, with D perhaps TRBD1 (6 bases). CDR3 length equals 16 residues. CDR1 is MDHEN, CDR2 SYDVKM, per germline. Trimming took off 7 bases at V and 0 bases at J, with 13 bases between the two ends. As DNA, the CDR3 is TGTGCCAGCACCCGGGACATTATCTCTGGGGCCAACGTCCTGACTTTC. Encoded protein: CASTRDIISGANVLTF. The full variable domain, with the rest looked up from reference TRBV28 and TRBJ2-6, is DVKVTQSSRYLVKRTGEKVFLECVQDMDHENMFWYRQDPGLGLRLIYFSYDVKMKEKGDIPEGYSVSREKKERFSLILESASTNQTSMYLCASTRDIISGANVLTFGAGSRLTVL.

This clone was detected a few times. The chain uses TRBV7-7 and TRBJ1-1, with D unresolved. V was shortened by 3 bases and J by 4 bases, with 9 bases between the two germline ends. Per the germline V gene, CDR1 is SSHAT and CDR2 is FNYEAQ (reference sequence). The CDR3 is 13 amino acids. The CDR3, as DNA: TGTGCCAGCAGCTTCCGATCAGGCACTGAAGCTTTCTTT. Translation: CASSFRSGTEAFF.

This rearrangement joins TRBV28 to TRBJ1-2; D uncertain. Germline-derived CDR1 and CDR2 are MDHEN and SYDVKM. CDR3 length: 14 residues. Trimming removed 8 bases at V and 4 bases at J, with 17 bases between. CDR3 sequence: CASGLAPAVYGYTF. The CDR3, as DNA: TGTGCCAGCGGCTTAGCACCGGCGGTCTATGGCTACACCTTC.

This rearrangement joins TRBV28 to TRBJ2-1, with D perhaps TRBD2 (5 bases). Germline V gives CDR1 MDHEN, CDR2 SYDVKM. CDR3 length equals 13 residues. With 7 bases removed from V and 1 base from J, the gap between germline ends came to 8 bases. This CDR3 reads CASTGGSYNEQFF. The CDR3 DNA reads as TGTGCCAGCACGGGCGGGTCCTACAATGAGCAGTTCTTC.

The V call is TRBV19, the J call TRBJ2-7; 7 nucleotides line up with TRBD1. The CDR3 runs 15 residues. The germline CDR1 and CDR2 sequences are LNHDA and SQIVND (reference sequence). V lost 10 bases, J lost 5 bases, and 17 bases stayed unmatched. CDR3 sequence: CATRQGISLGNEQYF. As DNA, the CDR3 is TGTGCCACCAGACAGGGCATCAGTTTGGGGAACGAGCAGTACTTC.

The V gene is TRBV5-1, the J gene TRBJ1-1; a weak D match, TRBD1 (6 bases). The CDR3 totals 13 residues. Trimming took 4 bases from V and 3 from J, leaving 10 bases between them. CDR1 is SGHRS, CDR2 YFSETQ, per germline. In nucleotides, the CDR3 is TGCGCCAGCAGCACGGACAGACACACTGAAGCTTTCTTT. It translates to CASSTDRHTEAFF.

V and J are TRBV28 and TRBJ2-7, with TRBD1 as a possible D gene (6 bases). Looked up from germline, CDR1 is MDHEN and CDR2 is SYDVKM. V was cut by 5 bases and J by 0 bases, with 20 bases left in between. The CDR3 extends over 17 amino acids. The CDR3 nucleotides read TGTGCCAGCAGTCCCCAATTTGTGGGACATTACTCCTACGAGCAGTACTTC. Translated, it gives CASSPQFVGHYSYEQYF.

This chain joins TRBV6-5 and TRBJ2-5; possible D gene TRBD1, 6 bases. Per the germline V gene, CDR1 is MNHEY and CDR2 is SVGAGI. V lost 2 bases and J lost 5, with 9 bases in between. The CDR3 spans 13 residues. CDR3 sequence reads: CASSYGGWETQYF. The CDR3, as DNA: TGTGCCAGCAGTTACGGGGGCTGGGAGACCCAGTACTTC.

This rearrangement joins TRBV27 to TRBJ2-7; D unclear. From germline, CDR1 is MNHEY and CDR2 SMNVEV (reference sequence). This CDR3 region has 13 residues. Trimming cost V 3 bases and J 6 bases, with 12 bases left between them. CDR3 in DNA: TGTGCCAGCAGTTTTATCGGCACAGCCGAGCAGTACTTC. It translates to CASSFIGTAEQYF.

This clone has more than one count but fewer than ten. J is TRBJ2-7 and V is TRBV28; the D gene is possibly TRBD1 (5 bases). Germline loops: CDR1 MDHEN, CDR2 SYDVKM. The CDR3 loop spans 12 amino acids. V shed 5 bases and J shed 3 bases, with 8 bases lying between them. CDR3 protein: CASSEQGYEQYF. CDR3 coding DNA: TGTGCCAGCAGTGAGCAGGGCTACGAGCAGTACTTC.

This clone was found a few times. V usage is TRBV5-1 and J usage is TRBJ2-7; 9 positions match TRBD1. The CDR3 totals 14 residues. The germline V gene encodes CDR1 SGHRS and CDR2 YFSETQ. V was pared by 2 bases and J by 4 bases, with 4 bases of the junction left unmatched. As DNA, the CDR3 is TGCGCCAGCAGCTTCAGGGACAGGGATTACGAGCAGTACTTC. It translates to CASSFRDRDYEQYF.

The V and J genes are TRBV7-8 and TRBJ1-5, with D perhaps TRBD1 (5 bases). This CDR3 spans 14 amino acids. Germline lookup yields CDR1 SGHVS and CDR2 FQNEAQ. V lost 0 bases and J lost 6, with 9 bases in between. The CDR3 DNA reads TGTGCCAGCAGCTTAGCGGGGGGTACTCAGCCCCAGCATTTT. Its protein product is CASSLAGGTQPQHF.

The chain employs TRBV5-4 and TRBJ2-3; 14 bases map to TRBD2. The CDR3 is 19 residues long. Trimming removed 4 bases from V and 5 bases from J; junction bases left unmatched: 15. Germline loops: CDR1 SGHNT, CDR2 YYREEE (reference sequence). Here the CDR3 reads CASSQDLPGLAGGLDTQYF. The CDR3 DNA sequence: TGTGCCAGCAGCCAAGATCTCCCTGGACTAGCGGGAGGCCTAGATACGCAGTATTTT.

The J gene is TRBJ2-5, the V gene TRBV11-3; 7 bases are a match to TRBD1. The CDR3 contains 13 residues. From germline, CDR1 is SGHNT and CDR2 YENEEA. The junction had 4 bases not matched to a gene; V was cut back by 5 bases and J by 4 bases. The CDR3 loop is CASSPPGGETQYF. The CDR3 region has the DNA TGTGCCAGCAGCCCCCCAGGGGGAGAGACCCAGTACTTC.

The V and J genes are TRBV6-4 and TRBJ1-2, with 7 nucleotides matching TRBD1. Germline V lookup: CDR1 MRHNA, CDR2 SNTAGT. V shed 5 bases, J shed 7 bases, and the junction held 7 bases outside the gene matches. This CDR3 comprises 13 residues. The CDR3 sequence: CASSSDRAGGYTF. In nucleotides, the CDR3 is TGTGCCAGCAGTTCCGACAGGGCCGGTGGCTACACCTTC.

In regard to this clone: Other DNA sequences in the same sample also yield this CDR3. This chain connects TRBV18 to TRBJ1-2; D gene ambiguous. Germline lookup yields CDR1 KGHSH and CDR2 LQKENI. The CDR3 is made up of 14 amino acids. Trimming took 2 bases from V and 0 from J, leaving 7 bases between them. This chain's CDR3 is CASSPTGTNYGYTF. DNA for the CDR3: TGTGCCAGCTCACCAACGGGAACTAACTATGGCTACACCTTC.

This clone was found a few times. The sample has other DNA sequences that encode this CDR3 too. This rearrangement joins TRBV5-1 to TRBJ2-5, with no clear D. Per the germline V gene, CDR1 is SGHRS and CDR2 is YFSETQ. V lost 0 bases, J lost 5 bases, and 5 bases lay in between. The CDR3 is 12 amino acids. CDR3 sequence: CASSLARETQYF. The DNA for the CDR3 is TGCGCCAGCAGCTTGGCCAGGGAGACCCAGTACTTC.

This chain connects TRBV7-2 to TRBJ1-2, with a weak D call TRBD1 (5 bases). V shed 6 bases and J shed 3 bases, with 14 bases lying between them. Germline values: CDR1 SGHTA, CDR2 FQGNSA. The CDR3 is made up of 14 amino acids. The CDR3 nucleotides are TGTGCCAGCAGGACCAGGGATGGGGACTATGGCTACACCTTC. Protein product: CASRTRDGDYGYTF.

This clone was counted only a few times. The chain combines TRBV5-4 with TRBJ2-5, with D maybe TRBD1 (6 bases). The CDR3 runs to 11 residues. Germline assignment: CDR1 SGHNT and CDR2 YYREEE (reference sequence). Trimming cost V 4 bases and J 5 bases, with 6 bases left between them. The CDR3 loop reads CASSTGETQYF. The CDR3 DNA follows: TGTGCCAGCAGCACAGGGGAGACCCAGTACTTC. Filled out from reference TRBV5-4 and TRBJ2-5, the complete variable domain reads ETGVTQSPTHLIKTRGQQVTLRCSSQSGHNTVSWYQQALGQGPQFIFQYYREEENGRGNFPPRFSGLQFPNYSSELNVNALELDDSALYLCASSTGETQYFGPGTRLLVL.

V is TRBV28 and J is TRBJ2-7, with D maybe TRBD2 (7 bases). Germline-derived CDR1 and CDR2 are MDHEN and SYDVKM. The CDR3 length is 14 residues. V lost 6 bases, J lost 3 bases, and 15 bases lay in between. The CDR3, as DNA: TGTGCCAGCAGCCTGTGGGGGGGCCTCTACGAGCAGTACTTC. Translating it yields CASSLWGGLYEQYF.

This clone was recorded a few times. The V gene is TRBV7-9, the J gene TRBJ2-7, with D perhaps TRBD1 (6 bases). The CDR3 has 12 residues. V lost 5 bases and J lost 3, with 8 bases in between. Germline CDR1 SEHNR, CDR2 FQNEAQ (reference sequence). CDR3 nucleotides: TGTGCCAGCAGCGAGACAGGCTACGAGCAGTACTTC. It yields the protein CASSETGYEQYF.

This clone has just a few counts. The genes are TRBV4-2 and TRBJ2-1, with D possibly matching TRBD1 (5 bases). V was clipped by 2 bases and J by 3 bases, with 11 bases between them. The CDR3 is 15 residues long. Germline CDR1 reads LGHNA; CDR2 reads YNFKEQ. CDR3 in amino acids: CASSQLGDSYNEQFF. The CDR3, as DNA: TGTGCCAGCAGCCAACTTGGAGACAGCTACAATGAGCAGTTCTTC.

This clone was detected only a few times. The chain combines TRBV30 with TRBJ1-6; tentative D call: TRBD1 (6 bases). Germline lookup yields CDR1 GTSNPN and CDR2 SVGIG (reference sequence). Trimming took 3 bases from V and 7 from J, leaving 10 bases between them. This CDR3 contains 13 residues. The CDR3 nucleotides are TGTGCCTGGAGCCCTAGGGGGAATTCACCCCTCCACTTT. Amino acid sequence: CAWSPRGNSPLHF.

The genes are TRBV28 and TRBJ2-7, with TRBD2 as a possible D gene (7 bases). The CDR3 contains 15 residues. V lost 2 bases and J lost 4, with 15 bases in between. CDR1 and CDR2 from the germline V gene are MDHEN and SYDVKM. This CDR3 is CASSLRGAEMYEQYF. The DNA of the CDR3 is TGTGCCAGCAGTTTACGGGGGGCAGAGATGTACGAGCAGTACTTC. Drawing the rest from reference TRBV28 and TRBJ2-7, the complete variable domain is DVKVTQSSRYLVKRTGEKVFLECVQDMDHENMFWYRQDPGLGLRLIYFSYDVKMKEKGDIPEGYSVSREKKERFSLILESASTNQTSMYLCASSLRGAEMYEQYFGPGTRLTVT.

This sequence joins TRBV7-8 and TRBJ2-7; 7 bases match TRBD2. Per the germline V gene, CDR1 is SGHVS and CDR2 is FQNEAQ. This CDR3 is built from 13 residues. Germline trimming cut 0 bases from V and 4 bases from J; bases unmatched to any gene: 0. The CDR3 region is CASSLAGGYEQYF. For the CDR3, the DNA is TGTGCCAGCAGCTTAGCGGGAGGGTACGAGCAGTACTTC. The full variable domain, in which reference TRBV7-8 and TRBJ2-7 provide the parts outside the CDR3, is GAGVSQSPRYKVAKRGQDVALRCDPISGHVSLFWYQQALGQGPEFLTYFQNEAQLDKSGLPSDRFFAERPEGSVSTLKIQRTQQEDSAVYLCASSLAGGYEQYFGPGTRLTVT.